Sequencing of this T cell receptor beta chain was carried out in a study of cytomegalovirus exposure and HLA in healthy donors listed by TCRdb under 2017. As for the study more broadly: According to an earlier analysis of several hundred of the donors, 200 million or so T cells yielded over 90 million unique TCR beta sequences and 276 Gb of sequence data. Donor age, sex, ethnicity and CMV serostatus were compiled alongside the repertoire data. On average, roughly 240,000 unique TCR beta nucleotide sequences were sequenced per donor among 398 genotyped donors of the cohort, with roughly a sixth of those sequences being non-productive. The later analysis used no new phenotypic data to find candidate immune exposures, relying instead on TCR beta sequences and their occurrence across donors. Every discovery cohort repertoire had been produced on one sequencing platform. Besides the first cohort of more than 650 subjects, a separate validation cohort made up of 95 to 150 different subjects was used. Typing coverage differed by locus: A, B, C, DRB1 and DQB1 were typed in roughly 620-640 donors, DQA1 in 500 to 550, DPA1 in 606, and DPB1 in about 450. Because of strong linkage in the cohort, 4 to 6 DR-DQ haplotypes were treated as single units for association and clustering. Roughly 300 gigabases of sequencing data and around 90 million unique TCR sequences made up an early release that covered several hundred HLA-typed donors. A later analysis re-examined previously published TCR beta repertoires from 600 to 700 donors and added high-resolution HLA genotyping to investigate patterns of TCR occurrence. Both class I and class II loci were covered by HLA typing, at four-digit resolution. Using immunosequencing, the study profiled T cell repertoires from 640 or so subjects and related those repertoires to cytomegalovirus serostatus. In a later genetic analysis, genome-wide SNP genotypes for about 55% of the roughly 670 donors were used, and that subset was treated as a discovery cohort. The aim of the study was to test whether cataloging public T cell receptors could identify signatures of past pathogen exposure. To predict cytomegalovirus infection status, the study combined high-throughput TCR immunosequencing, statistical association of individual TCRs with disease status, and machine learning. To decide whether each TCR beta V gene segment behaved as functional or pseudogenic, an earlier analysis of approximately 620 of the donors relied on high-throughput TCR beta sequencing. Among the approximately 430 genotyped donors, approximately 77% belonged to the genetic ancestry cluster associated with self-reported Caucasian donors. Study-wide findings and limitations: Because counts were too low, seventeen rarely observed V segments, including chromosome 9 orphons, were excluded from the earlier analysis of several hundred of the donors. According to the authors, the approach could potentially be generalized to other disease states and immunological phenotypes. In vitro tests confirmed that a few of the cytomegalovirus-associated TCR beta chains recognize cytomegalovirus antigens. Most TCR sequences were seen in very few donors, while some public TCRs were found in many individuals. Because HLA typing was missing for some donors at each locus, association tests included only the typed subset. Some IMGT-functional V segments, including TRBV6-2 and TRBV6-3, could not be distinguished by the 87-base-pair reads and were therefore excluded. In a later genetic analysis, fewer N-insertions in productive TCRs were reported among donors in an Asian-associated ancestry cluster than the roughly 670-donor mean. Linkage disequilibrium might explain the correlated functional status among segregating V segments, but an unknown experimental factor could not be excluded. The study gave a list of some 150 TCR beta chains associated with cytomegalovirus. In both the original and validation cohorts, the classifier was reported to diagnose cytomegalovirus status with high specificity and sensitivity. A further reported finding was that TCR beta sequences accurately predicted the HLA-A and HLA-B alleles for most subjects in the first cohort. The cohort was sequenced for TCR beta chains only, and without alpha or paired-chain data the features that could be detected were limited. The sequencing pipeline was judged likely to have produced a cluster of highly shared sequence variants as a technical artifact. Most CMV-associated TCR beta chains appeared to be HLA-restricted in a later analysis, and the HLA associations seemed to be driven largely by CMV exposure. V-gene and J-gene trimming of TCR beta chains was associated with a missense DCLRE1C variant in a later genetic analysis, and the association was replicated in an independent cohort. The only immune exposure information available for the cohort was CMV serostatus. A later analysis found that TCR association rates varied across HLA loci, with DRB1 alleles showing the most associated TCRs and HLA-C alleles the fewest. An earlier analysis of approximately 600 of the donors showed that most TCR beta V segments appeared in productive rearrangements either about 87% or about 30% of the time, which broadly matched IMGT annotations. In a later analysis, HLA-associated TCR beta chains showed more clonal expansion and lower generation probabilities than non-associated chains that were equally common. When HLA alleles, especially DR and DQ, strongly co-occurred, attributing TCR associations to individual alleles was difficult. At a false discovery rate of 0.05, a later analysis linked roughly 17,000 TCR beta sequences to specific HLA alleles. Roughly uniform sequencing depth across donors was assumed in presence/absence analyses, although this assumption may not hold. Several of the top co-occurrence clusters appeared to be linked to parvovirus B19, influenza, CMV and Epstein-Barr virus, according to a later analysis.

Library preparation was by the immunoSEQ multiplex PCR assay. A mixture of 60 forward primers for TCR Vbeta segments and 13 reverse primers for TCR Jbeta segments was used in the multiplex PCR. Amplification of the CDR3 region of rearranged TCR beta genes was performed with a multiplex PCR assay on genomic DNA. Amplified TCR beta libraries were sequenced as 87-base-pair reads on the Illumina HiSeq System. The authors' analysis ran thus. In a later analysis, about 80 million unique TCR beta chains were counted across the roughly 610 repertoires, and approximately 11 million of these chains were shared by at least two donors. Raw reads were error-corrected and collapsed into unique sequences with a nearest-neighbor algorithm that merged closely related sequences to remove PCR and sequencing errors. To assign V, D and J gene segments, CDR3 sequences were aligned to IMGT reference sequences. For a sequence to be retained, at least a six-nucleotide match to both a V gene segment and a J gene segment was required. Rearrangements were classified as productive when the CDR3 lacked stop codons and remained in frame with V and J, and all other rearrangements were classified as non-productive. CDR3 was defined according to IMGT convention as the region running from the second conserved V-encoded cysteine to the conserved J-encoded phenylalanine. The earlier analysis of about 640 of the donors excluded any sequence lacking an unambiguous match to a single V gene segment. In an earlier analysis of around 590 of the donors, a V segment was called functional when productive rearrangements were above 56.7%, and segregating when the standard deviation between donors exceeded 5%. A statistical classification framework was developed to diagnose cytomegalovirus status using the catalog of TCR beta chain sequences. A later analysis assigned V and J genes by comparing TCR nucleotide sequences with IMGT/GENE-DB human TR gene sequences. A later analysis assigned CDR3 sequences and most-parsimonious VDJ recombination scenarios with the TCRdist pipeline. In a later analysis, each TCR beta chain was defined by its CDR3 amino acid sequence together with its V-gene family, and reads lacking a unique V-gene family were excluded. In a later analysis, a few hundred highly shared, low-generation-probability nucleotide sequences were removed to address suspected cross-contamination and a sequencing artifact. For each public chain, a later analysis derived a clonal expansion index from normalized ranks of inferred template counts within each repertoire. Generation probabilities in a later analysis came from a VDJ recombination model fitted to out-of-frame rearrangements, and those results were checked against IGoR. Hypergeometric tests were used in a later analysis to score TCR-TCR, TCR-HLA and TCR-CMV co-occurrence, with a repertoire-size bias correction applied to the TCR pairs. To estimate false discovery rates, a later analysis permuted the HLA or CMV assignments 20 times. In a later analysis, co-occurring TCRs were grouped with DBSCAN, and TCRdist sequence similarity was added when clustering was performed within HLA-allele-positive subsets. Co-occurrence clustering excluded repertoires with fewer than 30,000 or more than 120,000 public chains, plus five with anomalous nucleotide sharing. The source is immuneACCESS, and TCRdb retained only in-frame sequences with V and J called. Part of the clones is not carried over; for the studies checked, unresolved V genes explain less than half of this, and the remainder is unexplained. V, J and clone size were drawn from that table, and D and trimming were deduced from the DNA. For this sample there are over 150,000 clones; over 75% appear just once. The ten largest make up 5.5% to 6.5% of the sample.

The cohort was made up of around 720 healthy bone marrow donors. At the time of sampling, every cohort member was nominally healthy, though immune exposures that went unrecorded were likely present. The donor was CMV seropositive and belonged to the group of 250 to 300 seropositive cohort members. Each donor provided a peripheral blood sample, and peripheral blood mononuclear cells were used for TCR beta sequencing. Genomic DNA was extracted from the blood cell samples with the Qiagen DNeasy Blood Extraction Kit. Remarks on this clone: Its specific antigen is unknown. No base-level quality is on record; no much larger clone is a single base apart.

Spanning cysteine to phenylalanine, the CDR3 consists of 15 amino acids. CDR3 DNA is the only sequence kept; it has 45 bases, read in frame from the first base. Relative to germline, V is missing 10 bases and J is missing 3 bases, with 14 bases of the junction outside any gene match. From a lookup of the germline V gene, CDR1 and CDR2 are SGHAT and FQNNGV. The sequence derives from a middle-aged woman in good health and CMV-seropositive. The sequencing sample was made of PBMCs. The sequence joins TRBV11-2 to TRBJ2-5, and 7 junctional nucleotides match TRBD2. The CDR3 in this case is CATSAEGRAKETQYF. The nucleotide sequence is TGTGCCACCTCGGCGGAGGGGAGGGCCAAAGAGACCCAGTACTTC.